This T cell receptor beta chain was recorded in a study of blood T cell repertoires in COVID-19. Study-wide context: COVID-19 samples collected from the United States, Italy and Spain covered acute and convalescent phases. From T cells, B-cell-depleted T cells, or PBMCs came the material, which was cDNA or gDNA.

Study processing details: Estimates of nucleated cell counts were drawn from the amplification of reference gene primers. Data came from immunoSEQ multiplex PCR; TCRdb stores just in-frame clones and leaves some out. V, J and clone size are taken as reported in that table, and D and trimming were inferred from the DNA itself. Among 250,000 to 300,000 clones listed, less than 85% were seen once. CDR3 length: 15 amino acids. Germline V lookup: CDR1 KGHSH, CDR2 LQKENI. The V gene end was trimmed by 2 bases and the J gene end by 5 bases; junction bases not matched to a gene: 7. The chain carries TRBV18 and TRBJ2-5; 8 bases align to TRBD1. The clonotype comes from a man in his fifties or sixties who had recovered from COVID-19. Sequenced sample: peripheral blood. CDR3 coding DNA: TGTGCCAGCTCACCATCGGGACAGGCGAGGGAGACCCAGTACTTC. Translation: CASSPSGQARETQYF. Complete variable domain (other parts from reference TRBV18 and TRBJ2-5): NAGVMQNPRHLVRRRGQEARLRCSPMKGHSHVYWYRQLPEEGLKFMVYLQKENIIDESGMPKERFSAEFPKEGPSILRIQQVVRGDSAAYFCASSPSGQARETQYFGPGTRLLVL.